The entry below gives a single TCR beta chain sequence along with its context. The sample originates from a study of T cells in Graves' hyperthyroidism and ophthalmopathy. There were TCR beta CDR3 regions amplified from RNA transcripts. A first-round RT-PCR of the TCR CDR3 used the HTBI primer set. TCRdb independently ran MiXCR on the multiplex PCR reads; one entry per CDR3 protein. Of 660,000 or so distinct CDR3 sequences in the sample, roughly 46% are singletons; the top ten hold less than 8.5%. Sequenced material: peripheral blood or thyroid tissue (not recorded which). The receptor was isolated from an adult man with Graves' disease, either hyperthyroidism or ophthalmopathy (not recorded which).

CDR3 DNA: TGTGCCAGTAGTATCCGGAAGGGCCTGAATGAAAAACTGTTTTTT. It is translated as CASSIRKGLNEKLFF. The chain is built from TRBV19 and TRBJ1-4; no reliable D call. Looked up from germline, CDR1 is LNHDA and CDR2 is SQIVND (reference sequence). This CDR3 comprises 15 residues. The V and J ends lost 3 bases and 5 bases respectively, with 13 bases between them.